The clone carrying this T cell receptor beta chain was detected ten times or more. Its antigen is not known. This sample is part of a study of CD8 T cells in ankylosing spondylitis. General study findings and limits: Disease-linked clones reportedly showed significant enrichment in matched ankylosing spondylitis synovial fluid. Characteristic, it appeared, of ankylosing spondylitis blood was a TCR beta motif of eight or nine highly homologous variants.

The CDR3 contains 16 residues. Trimming pared 0 bases from V and 4 bases from J, leaving 16 bases between. Germline assignment: CDR1 DFQATT and CDR2 SNEGSKA (reference sequence). Using quantitative 5'-RACE with molecular barcodes, the authors made TCR beta libraries. Each CDR3 protein is one row after TCRdb ran MiXCR on the 5' RACE reads. This sample carries roughly 490,000 distinct CDR3 sequences, roughly 5.2% of them seen once, and the ten largest clones take around 3.5%. This clonotype originated in a male donor with ankylosing spondylitis. This sequence joins TRBV20-1 and TRBJ2-1; no reliable D call. Sequencing was performed on blood, either unsorted or a sorted T cell fraction (not recorded which). The CDR3 DNA reads as TGCAGTGCTAGAGATCGCAGGTCAAGTTTATACAATGAGCAGTTCTTC. Residues: CSARDRRSSLYNEQFF.